This record looks at one T cell receptor (beta chain) sequence and its context. What it binds is unknown. CDR1 is MNHNS, CDR2 SASEGT, per germline. This CDR3 spans 18 amino acids. V lost 2 bases, J lost 7 bases, and 26 bases lay in between. This PCR relied on a set of 60 Vbeta primers and 13 Jbeta primers. The method was immunoSEQ multiplex PCR; TCRdb's version includes in-frame clones alone and lacks a portion of them. The profile covers roughly 190,000 clones, with under 85% appearing a single time and roughly a tenth taken by the ten largest. The data stem from a study of cytomegalovirus exposure and HLA in healthy donors. Broader study findings: Presence/absence comparisons presumed near-even sequencing depth among donors.

This receptor was identified in a woman aged 45-59 years in good health and CMV-seropositive. Sequences were obtained from PBMCs. This chain links TRBV6-1 with TRBJ1-2; D gene unclear. The CDR3 here is CASSESPWRDRTYGGYTF. The CDR3 DNA is TGTGCCAGCAGTGAATCCCCTTGGAGGGATCGGACGTATGGTGGCTACACCTTC.